A single sample gave rise to the 25 T cell receptor beta chains below, sequenced in a study of control samples from healthy donors and cancer patients. The protocol was immunoSEQ multiplex PCR, while the TCRdb copy is restricted to in-frame clones and leaves out a portion. The table has about 63,000 clones, approximately 85% seen once. Sequencing was carried out using blood. The receptors derive from a man aged 40-50 years in good health.

This clone has more than one count but fewer than ten. V gene TRBV19 combines with J gene TRBJ1-2; maybe TRBD1 (6 bases). Germline V gene data show CDR1 as LNHDA and CDR2 as SQIVND (reference sequence). The CDR3 is 14 amino acids. V lost 5 bases and J lost 8, with 18 bases in between. The CDR3 region has the DNA TGTGCCAGTAGTCGGGACACAACAAGCCGGGGCTACACCTTC. As protein: CASSRDTTSRGYTF.

CDR3 bases: TGTGCCAGCAGCCGCGATCAGGGGCAGGTAGCCGCTAACTATGGCTACACCTTC. Translating gives CASSRDQGQVAANYGYTF. The rearrangement uses TRBV7-8 and TRBJ1-2; tentative D call: TRBD1 (6 bases). From germline, CDR1 is SGHVS and CDR2 FQNEAQ. The CDR3 is 18 amino acids. V lost 5 bases and J lost 0, with 22 bases in between. Combining the CDR3 with reference TRBV7-8 and TRBJ1-2 gives the whole variable domain GAGVSQSPRYKVAKRGQDVALRCDPISGHVSLFWYQQALGQGPEFLTYFQNEAQLDKSGLPSDRFFAERPEGSVSTLKIQRTQQEDSAVYLCASSRDQGQVAANYGYTFGSGTRLTVV.

V is TRBV6-1 and J is TRBJ1-2; a weak D match, TRBD1 (5 bases). V was shortened by 0 bases and J by 6 bases, with 17 bases between the two germline ends. This CDR3 comprises 16 residues. In germline, CDR1 is MNHNS, CDR2 SASEGT. CDR3 bases: TGTGCCAGCAGTGAAGCGCACGTTCGGGGGAGTGATGGCTACACCTTC. This encodes CASSEAHVRGSDGYTF.

The chain links TRBV28 to TRBJ2-1; 10 bases fit TRBD1. The CDR3 is 17 residues long. Germline CDR1 and CDR2: MDHEN and SYDVKM. V shed 4 bases, J shed 2 bases, and the junction held 8 bases outside the gene matches. This chain's CDR3 is CASSSHPGQGTYNEQFF. CDR3 DNA sequence: TGTGCCAGCAGTTCTCACCCGGGACAGGGGACCTACAATGAGCAGTTCTTC.

The chain carries TRBV23-1 and TRBJ1-6; TRBD1 aligns across 7 bases. TRBV23-1 is flagged as an ORF with uncertain function. The CDR3 runs to 14 residues. Trimming took 6 bases from V and 7 from J; bases not matched to a gene: 6. The CDR3 DNA follows: TGCGCCAGCAGAGGGACAGCGTTAAATTCACCCCTCCACTTT. Translated: CASRGTALNSPLHF.

The chain joins TRBV10-3 to TRBJ2-1, with TRBD2 as a possible D gene (5 bases). Trimming took 5 bases from V and 8 from J, leaving 10 bases between them. The length of the CDR3 is 12 residues. Germline loops: CDR1 ENHRY, CDR2 SYGVKD. CDR3 DNA: TGTGCCATCAGTATAGGAGGCGATGAGCAGTTCTTC. Its translation is CAISIGGDEQFF.

This chain joins TRBV7-9 and TRBJ1-2, with 7 bases lining up with TRBD1. The germline CDR1 and CDR2 sequences are SEHNR and FQNEAQ (reference sequence). Unmatched junction bases numbered 11, after V lost 5 bases and J lost 2 bases. The CDR3 has 16 amino acids. CDR3 bases: TGTGCCAGCAGCCCCTCGCCGGACAGGCGGAACTATGGCTACACCTTC. This encodes CASSPSPDRRNYGYTF.

This chain uses TRBV30 with TRBJ1-1, with 9 bases aligning to TRBD1. CDR3 length equals 13 residues. CDR1 and CDR2 from the germline V gene are GTSNPN and SVGIG (reference sequence). Losses at the gene ends were 5 bases for V and 2 bases for J; bases not matched to a gene: 3. In nucleotides, the CDR3 is TGTGCCTGGGCGGGACAGGGAAACACTGAAGCTTTCTTT. It codes for CAWAGQGNTEAFF.

V usage is TRBV4-3 and J usage is TRBJ2-1, with no clear D. The CDR3 totals 13 residues. Trimming stripped 0 bases from V and 5 bases from J, with 5 bases between. CDR1 and CDR2 from the germline V gene are LGHNA and YSLEER. The CDR3 DNA is TGCGCCAGCAGCCAAGATATGGACAATGAGCAGTTCTTC. It specifies CASSQDMDNEQFF.

This clone came up once. The chain is built from TRBV18 and TRBJ2-7, with D hard to call. The CDR3 totals 13 residues. V lost 3 bases, J lost 3 bases, and 9 bases lay in between. Germline V gene sequence: CDR1 KGHSH, CDR2 LQKENI. This CDR3 is CASSPGANYEQYF. In DNA form, the CDR3 reads TGTGCCAGCTCACCCGGAGCGAACTACGAGCAGTACTTC.

The chain recombines TRBV3-1 (or the pseudogene TRBV3-2) with TRBJ2-5; 7 nucleotides agree with TRBD2. CDR3 length: 13 amino acids. After removal of 6 bases from V and 5 bases from J, the junction contained 6 bases not matched to a gene. Germline CDR1 is LGHDT and CDR2 is YNNKEL (reference sequence). As DNA, the CDR3 is TGTGCCAGCAGACTGACTAGCTCCGAGACCCAGTACTTC. Amino acid sequence: CASRLTSSETQYF.

J is TRBJ1-1 and V is TRBV7-2, with 7 bases matching TRBD1. With V trimmed by 2 bases and J by 5 bases, 5 bases remained unmatched. The CDR3 is 14 residues long. Germline CDR1 SGHTA, CDR2 FQGNSA. The CDR3 loop reads CASSLRAGGTEAFF. The CDR3 DNA sequence: TGTGCCAGCAGCTTACGGGCAGGGGGGACTGAAGCTTTCTTT.

This clone was observed a handful of times. The chain employs TRBV5-1 and TRBJ2-7, with 11 bases aligning to TRBD1. Germline V lookup: CDR1 SGHRS, CDR2 YFSETQ. The CDR3 runs to 16 residues. The ends lost 4 bases at V and 6 bases at J; junction bases unmatched: 12. DNA for the CDR3: TGCGCCAGCAGCAGAGGGACAGGGGGTAAGCTAGGCGAGCAGTACTTC. Its translation is CASSRGTGGKLGEQYF.

J is TRBJ1-5 and V is TRBV5-6, with a possible D match to TRBD1 (5 bases). The CDR3 spans 16 residues. The V and J ends lost 0 bases and 0 bases respectively, with 10 bases between them. Per the germline V gene, CDR1 is SGHDT and CDR2 is YYEEEE. The chain's CDR3 is CASSLGQLHSNQPQHF. DNA of the CDR3: TGTGCCAGCAGCTTGGGACAGCTCCATAGCAATCAGCCCCAGCATTTT. Full variable domain (outside the CDR3, taken from reference TRBV5-6 and TRBJ1-5): DAGVTQSPTHLIKTRGQQVTLRCSPKSGHDTVSWYQQALGQGPQFIFQYYEEEERQRGNFPDRFSGHQFPNYSSELNVNALLLGDSALYLCASSLGQLHSNQPQHFGDGTRLSIL.

The chain is built from TRBV30 and TRBJ2-7, with D possibly being TRBD2 (6 bases). Germline CDR1 is GTSNPN and CDR2 is SVGIG (reference sequence). V lost 5 bases to trimming and J lost 2 bases, with 22 bases between them. The CDR3 runs 16 residues. CDR3 amino acids: CAWGWVFSGTTYEQYF. CDR3 coding DNA: TGTGCCTGGGGGTGGGTTTTTAGCGGAACAACCTACGAGCAGTACTTC.

The gene calls are TRBV5-4 and TRBJ2-3, with TRBD2 matching over 10 bases. The germline V gene has CDR1 SGHNT and CDR2 YYREEE (reference sequence). The junction had 13 bases not matched to a gene; V was cut back by 4 bases and J by 5 bases. CDR3 length: 17 residues. CDR3 DNA sequence: TGTGCCAGCAGCAAATTAGGCAGCGGGGGGGCGGGAGATACGCAGTATTTT. It translates to CASSKLGSGGAGDTQYF. Full variable domain (missing parts from reference TRBV5-4 and TRBJ2-3): ETGVTQSPTHLIKTRGQQVTLRCSSQSGHNTVSWYQQALGQGPQFIFQYYREEENGRGNFPPRFSGLQFPNYSSELNVNALELDDSALYLCASSKLGSGGAGDTQYFGPGTRLTVL.

This chain links TRBV5-4 with TRBJ2-1; the match to TRBD2 covers 9 bases. Germline loops: CDR1 SGHNT, CDR2 YYREEE (reference sequence). The CDR3 contains 15 residues. V shed 3 bases, J shed 4 bases, and the junction held 5 bases outside the gene matches. CDR3 DNA: TGTGCCAGCAGCTCCGGGACTAGCCGTTACAATGAGCAGTTCTTC. Amino acids: CASSSGTSRYNEQFF.

The V call is TRBV25-1, the J call TRBJ2-4, with a possible D match to TRBD2 (6 bases). Germline CDR1 and CDR2: MGHDK and SYGVNS. The ends were cut back, 5 bases at V and 4 bases at J, with 9 bases in the middle. The CDR3 is made up of 13 amino acids. The CDR3 DNA sequence: TGTGCCAGCAGTCCGGGACTGAAAAACATTCAGTACTTC. Translation gives CASSPGLKNIQYF.

The chain recombines TRBV5-6 with TRBJ2-3, with TRBD2 as a possible D gene (5 bases). V lost 1 base, J lost 4 bases, and 16 bases lay in between. The CDR3 length is 16 residues. The germline CDR1 and CDR2 sequences are SGHDT and YYEEEE. The CDR3 bases are TGTGCCAGCAGCTTGTACTGGCGGGTCAACCCAGATACGCAGTATTTT. Encoded protein: CASSLYWRVNPDTQYF.

This clone appeared a single time. The chain couples TRBV6-5 to TRBJ2-3; the D is unclear. V was clipped by 7 bases and J by 3 bases, with 11 bases between them. Germline CDR1 MNHEY, CDR2 SVGAGI. CDR3 length equals 13 residues. The CDR3 region is CASTRPATDTQYF. CDR3 bases: TGTGCCAGCACTCGGCCAGCGACAGATACGCAGTATTTT.

The gene calls are TRBV27 and TRBJ1-2; D may be TRBD1 (5 bases). Per the germline V gene, CDR1 is MNHEY and CDR2 is SMNVEV (reference sequence). Between the trimmed V and J ends, which lost 0 bases and 4 bases, there was a span of 12 bases. The CDR3 is made up of 15 amino acids. CDR3 in amino acids: CASSLSTGPGYGYTF. DNA for the CDR3: TGTGCCAGCAGTTTATCCACAGGCCCCGGCTATGGCTACACCTTC.

The CDR3, as DNA: TGTGCCACCAGTGAGGATACAGGGAGACCCGCGAGGCAGTACTTC. Translated: CATSEDTGRPARQYF. The gene calls are TRBV24-1 and TRBJ2-7, with D possibly TRBD1 on 6 matching bases. Germline CDR1 and CDR2: KGHDR and SFDVKD. The CDR3 loop spans 15 amino acids. Trimming stripped 4 bases from V and 9 bases from J, with 21 bases between.

The chain recombines TRBV10-3 with TRBJ1-2; TRBD1 aligns across 9 bases. This CDR3 has 13 residues. Unmatched junction bases numbered 5, after V lost 6 bases and J lost 6 bases. From germline, CDR1 is ENHRY and CDR2 SYGVKD. CDR3 nucleotide sequence: TGTGCCATCAGCAGGACAGGGGCCAATGGCTACACCTTC. This encodes CAISRTGANGYTF.

The rearrangement links TRBV2 to TRBJ2-5, with TRBD2 matching over 9 bases. The length of the CDR3 is 18 residues. Per germline, CDR1 SNHLY and CDR2 FYNNEI. V was pared by 5 bases and J by 5 bases, with 18 bases of the junction left unmatched. The CDR3 DNA reads as TGTGCCAGCAGTCATAATAGCGGGGGCCTCTGGAGTTCGGAGACCCAGTACTTC. It encodes CASSHNSGGLWSSETQYF.

The chain is built from TRBV6-1 and TRBJ1-1, with a tentative D call TRBD1 (6 bases). This CDR3 comprises 15 residues. V lost 1 base to trimming and J lost 4 bases, with 13 bases between them. CDR1 MNHNS and CDR2 SASEGT come from the germline V gene. CDR3 nucleotides: TGTGCCAGCAGTGAAGAGCCGGGGGCTGGCACTGAAGCTTTCTTT. It yields the protein CASSEEPGAGTEAFF.